The entry that follows covers one T cell receptor (beta chain) sequence. The sample comes from a study of blood T cell repertoires in COVID-19. Here immunoSEQ multiplex PCR was the method, and the copy in TCRdb shows in-frame clones only, minus some. The table shows 430,000 or so clones, with around 87% occurring only once. The sequencing sample was made of PBMCs or T cells enriched from blood (not recorded which). The TCR was taken from a woman in her forties who had recovered from COVID-19.

The CDR3 loop is CASSIGNRGLSGNTQYF. CDR3 nucleotide sequence: TGTGCCAGTAGTATCGGAAACAGGGGACTGAGTGGGAATACGCAGTATTTT. This chain uses TRBV19 with TRBJ2-3; D possibly corresponds to TRBD1 (7 bases). Germline lookup yields CDR1 LNHDA and CDR2 SQIVND (reference sequence). Trimming took 3 bases from V and 7 from J, leaving 23 bases between them. The CDR3 has 17 amino acids.